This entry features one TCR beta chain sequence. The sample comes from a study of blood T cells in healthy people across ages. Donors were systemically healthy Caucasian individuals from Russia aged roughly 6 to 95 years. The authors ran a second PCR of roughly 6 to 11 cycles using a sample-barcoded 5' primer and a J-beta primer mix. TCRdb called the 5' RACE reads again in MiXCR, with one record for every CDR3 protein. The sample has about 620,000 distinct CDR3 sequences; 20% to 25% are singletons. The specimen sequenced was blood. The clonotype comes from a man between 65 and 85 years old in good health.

CDR3 residues: CASSEEGSGFYHEQFF. The CDR3 DNA reads as TGTGCCAGCAGTGAGGAGGGTTCGGGTTTTTACCATGAGCAGTTCTTC. V and J are TRBV6-4 and TRBJ2-1, with D tentatively TRBD2 (6 bases). This CDR3 contains 16 residues. Germline CDR1 is MRHNA and CDR2 is SNTAGT. Between the trimmed V and J ends, which lost 3 bases and 8 bases, there was a span of 20 bases.